Listed below are T cell receptor beta chains from one sample, sequenced in a study of shared clonotypes between healthy human individuals. Here immunoSEQ multiplex PCR was the method, and the copy in TCRdb shows in-frame clones only, minus some. Among about 1,900,000 clones listed, about 94% were seen once. Sequencing was performed on naive CD8+ T cells sorted from blood. All receptors come from a man aged 18 to 30 in good health. Both conserved end residues are part of each CDR3. A D gene is named only where the DNA matches it firmly. The size entry is marked missing in some rows and otherwise reads once, few, many or a size class.

cdr3_aa cdr3_nt j_call v_call d_call clone_size
CARYGQGAIYEQYF TGCGCCAGATATGGACAGGGGGCTATCTACGAGCAGTACTTC TRBJ2-7 TRBV10-1 TRBD1 .
CASSYSFRGQDTEAFF TGTGCCAGCAGTTACTCTTTCAGGGGGCAAGACACTGAAGCTTTCTTT TRBJ1-1 TRBV6-6 TRBD1 .
CASSQDRSYEQYF TGCGCCAGCAGCCAGGACCGGAGCTACGAGCAGTACTTC TRBJ2-7 TRBV4-3 . .
CASSYGSGANQPQHF TGTGCCAGCAGTTACGGGTCAGGGGCAAATCAGCCCCAGCATTTT TRBJ1-5 TRBV6-5 . .
CASSYFRVETQYF TGTGCCAGCAGTTATTTCAGGGTTGAGACCCAGTACTTC TRBJ2-5 TRBV6-6 . .
CASQSGDNTEAFF TGTGCCTCACAGAGCGGGGATAACACTGAAGCTTTCTTT TRBJ1-1 TRBV6-6 . .
CASSPGLSTGELFF TGTGCCAGCAGCCCCGGACTGTCCACCGGGGAGCTGTTTTTT TRBJ2-2 TRBV5-6 . .
CASSQEGGTPEEQYF TGCGCCAGCAGCCAAGAGGGCGGGACCCCGGAGGAGCAGTACTTC TRBJ2-7 TRBV4-1 . .
CASSVWWDTEAFF TGTGCCAGTAGCGTATGGTGGGACACTGAAGCTTTCTTT TRBJ1-1 TRBV19 . few
CASSLDWRDTQYF TGTGCCAGCAGCTTAGATTGGCGAGATACGCAGTATTTT TRBJ2-3 TRBV11-3 . .
CASSLGTAAAGYGYTF TGTGCCAGCAGCTTAGGGACAGCCGCCGCGGGCTATGGCTACACCTTC TRBJ1-2 TRBV7-9 . .
CASNLRGPGEGSPLHF TGTGCCAGCAATCTCAGGGGACCAGGAGAGGGTTCACCCCTCCACTTT TRBJ1-6 TRBV28 . .
CASSHSPYEQYF TGCGCCAGCAGCCATAGCCCCTACGAGCAGTACTTC TRBJ2-7 TRBV4-1 . .
CASSITGAYEQYF TGTGCCAGCAGCATTACAGGGGCCTACGAGCAGTACTTC TRBJ2-7 TRBV27 TRBD1 .
CASTLSQDRVTDTQYF TGTGCCAGCACTCTCTCCCAGGACAGGGTAACAGATACGCAGTATTTT TRBJ2-3 TRBV28 TRBD1 once
CAAGQGVLGQPQHF TGTGCCGCGGGGCAGGGAGTACTTGGTCAGCCCCAGCATTTT TRBJ1-5 TRBV6-1 . .
CASSATGTGSYEQYF TGTGCCAGCAGTGCAACCGGGACAGGGAGCTACGAGCAGTACTTC TRBJ2-7 TRBV6-1 TRBD1 .
CSVEPGTEAFF TGCAGCGTTGAACCAGGGACTGAAGCTTTCTTT TRBJ1-1 TRBV29-1 . .
CASSPLQGRGNQPQHF TGCGCCAGCAGCCCTCTTCAGGGACGGGGCAATCAGCCCCAGCATTTT TRBJ1-5 TRBV4-1 . .
CASSKFYRPWDSYNEQFF TGTGCCAGCAGCAAATTTTACAGACCCTGGGATTCCTACAATGAGCAGTTCTTC TRBJ2-1 TRBV21-1 . .
CASSLYTEAFF TGTGCCAGCAGTTTATACACTGAAGCTTTCTTT TRBJ1-1 TRBV28 . .
CASSESRNTIYF TGTGCCAGCAGTGAAAGTAGAAACACCATATATTTT TRBJ1-3 TRBV6-1 . .
CAWSVLAGVDEQYF TGTGCCTGGAGTGTACTAGCGGGAGTTGACGAGCAGTACTTC TRBJ2-7 TRBV30 TRBD2 .
CASSVGSPGVETGELFF TGCGCCAGCAGTGTCGGGTCCCCCGGGGTAGAGACCGGGGAGCTGTTTTTT TRBJ2-2 TRBV10-1 . .
CASSPSFGQASYEQYF TGTGCCAGTAGTCCCAGCTTCGGACAGGCATCTTACGAGCAGTACTTC TRBJ2-7 TRBV19 TRBD1 .
CASSQTRDGEQYF TGCGCCAGCAGCCAAACCCGGGACGGCGAGCAGTACTTC TRBJ2-7 TRBV4-1 . .
CASSLEGEYGYTF TGTGCCAGCAGCTTGGAGGGGGAGTATGGCTACACCTTC TRBJ1-2 TRBV5-5 . .
CASSLTLDRSADIQYF TGTGCCAGCAGCTTAACCTTGGATCGGTCGGCCGACATTCAGTACTTC TRBJ2-4 TRBV13 . .
CASSLADGYTF TGTGCCAGCAGCTTAGCAGATGGCTACACCTTC TRBJ1-2 TRBV7-9 . .
CASSYSANMNTEAFF TGTGCCAGCAGTTACTCGGCGAATATGAACACTGAAGCTTTCTTT TRBJ1-1 TRBV6-5 . .
CASSFGSGIEAFF TGCGCCAGCAGCTTCGGTTCAGGGATTGAAGCTTTCTTT TRBJ1-1 TRBV5-1 . .
CATEAGTPTDTQYF TGTGCCACCGAAGCGGGAACCCCCACAGATACGCAGTATTTT TRBJ2-3 TRBV27 TRBD2 .
CASSLELLYEQYF TGTGCCAGCAGCTTAGAACTTCTCTACGAGCAGTACTTC TRBJ2-7 TRBV7-8 . .
CASSPDVAYTDTQYF TGTGCCAGCAGCCCAGATGTCGCCTACACAGATACGCAGTATTTT TRBJ2-3 TRBV9 . once
CASSLGGLQFNEKLFF TGTGCCAGCAGCTTAGGGGGCCTCCAGTTTAATGAAAAACTGTTTTTT TRBJ1-4 TRBV11-2 . .
CASSPNRDAGTSPEQYF TGTGCCAGCAGCCCAAATAGAGACGCCGGGACTAGTCCCGAGCAGTACTTC TRBJ2-7 TRBV7-8 TRBD2 .
CASSFPGNEQYF TGTGCCAGCAGTTTTCCCGGTAACGAGCAGTACTTC TRBJ2-7 TRBV27 . .
CASSPDGTGELFF TGTGCCAGCTCACCAGACGGCACCGGGGAGCTGTTTTTT TRBJ2-2 TRBV18 . few
CSVEGLRDRVGTEAFF TGCAGCGTTGAAGGTTTGCGGGACAGGGTGGGTACTGAAGCTTTCTTT TRBJ1-1 TRBV29-1 TRBD1 .
CASSSGPIDTGELFF TGTGCCAGCAGCTCAGGGCCCATTGACACCGGGGAGCTGTTTTTT TRBJ2-2 TRBV11-2 . .
CASSPPIQWNTEAFF TGTGCCAGCTCACCACCCATACAGTGGAACACTGAAGCTTTCTTT TRBJ1-1 TRBV18 . .
CASSQDVGQQETQYF TGTGCCAGCAGCCAAGATGTAGGACAGCAAGAGACCCAGTACTTC TRBJ2-5 TRBV14 . .
CATSEGLSETQYF TGTGCCACCAGCGAGGGCTTGTCAGAGACCCAGTACTTC TRBJ2-5 TRBV15 . once
CATIPGPGSGGNTIYF TGCGCCACCATCCCCGGCCCGGGGTCGGGTGGAAACACCATATATTTT TRBJ1-3 TRBV10-1 . .
CASSEGFSNQPQHF TGTGCCAGCAGTGAAGGGTTTAGCAATCAGCCCCAGCATTTT TRBJ1-5 TRBV27 . .
CASSPGTGPFWEQYF TGTGCCAGCAGCCCCGGGACAGGCCCTTTTTGGGAGCAGTACTTC TRBJ2-7 TRBV7-8 TRBD1 .
CASSLSLAGEQYF TGTGCCAGCAGTTTATCGCTAGCTGGGGAGCAGTACTTC TRBJ2-7 TRBV27 . .
CAWSGTGGTEAFF TGTGCCTGGAGTGGGACAGGGGGCACTGAAGCTTTCTTT TRBJ1-1 TRBV30 TRBD1 .
CASGLGTSGAMSAFF TGTGCTAGTGGTTTGGGTACGTCGGGGGCCATGTCAGCTTTCTTT TRBJ1-1 TRBV12-5 . .
CASSYTKETQYF TGTGCCAGCAGTTATACGAAAGAGACCCAGTACTTC TRBJ2-5 TRBV6-6 . .
CASSLNGQGPMDGYTF TGTGCCAGCAGCTTAAATGGGCAGGGCCCTATGGATGGCTACACCTTC TRBJ1-2 TRBV7-3 . .
CASSPPGQGATYEQYF TGTGCCAGCAGTCCCCCGGGACAGGGGGCTACCTACGAGCAGTACTTC TRBJ2-7 TRBV27 TRBD1 .
CASSLGYLSNQPQHF TGTGCCAGCAGTTTAGGTTACCTTAGCAATCAGCCCCAGCATTTT TRBJ1-5 TRBV27 . .